What follows is one T cell receptor (beta chain) and its context. This clonotype was seen repeatedly, ten times or more. Which antigen it targets is not known. It has no much larger one-base neighbor in the sample; base qualities were not kept. Reading the germline V gene gives CDR1 MGHRA and CDR2 YSYEKL. From its cysteine to its phenylalanine, the CDR3 spans 15 amino acids. Solely the CDR3 DNA is kept, with 45 bases framed from the first base. V is clipped by 0 bases and J by 1 base, and the sequence between their germline boundaries is 9 bases long. The sample originates from a study of blood T cells in healthy people across ages (dated by TCRdb to about 2015). Turning to the overall study: In model experiments, template switching captured about one uniquely barcoded TCR beta cDNA molecule for every two T cells. The study measured age-related changes in TCR beta repertoire diversity using deep sequencing normalized with unique cDNA molecular identifiers. The donors were divided into four age groups: young (average around 16 years), middle-aged (about 40), aged (around 67) and long-lived (about 80). To avoid experimental bias, donors of different ages were distributed randomly across sequencing lanes. For two donors (one aged 18 to 29 and one aged 80 or older), the study analyzed two additional independent replicas of 1 million unique cDNA reads from the same blood draw. Broad study findings and their caveats: A strong correlation was found between observed TCR beta diversity and the percentage of naive T cells measured by flow cytometry. Because the CMV infection status of the donors was unknown, age-related changes in expanded clonotypes may potentially have been confounded. Conclusive comparison of naive and antigen-experienced compartments was prevented by the profiling of bulk unsorted PBMCs. Compared with the aged group, the long-lived group had more naive CD4+ T cells, fewer expanded clones and increased TCR diversity, a pattern suggesting age selection. As age increased, observed TCR beta diversity per million T cells dropped in a roughly linear way, and a significant reduction was already evident by age roughly 40. Estimates of total diversity based on one million sequenced T cells were regarded as lower bounds and as underestimates.

The 39 donors, aged roughly 6 to 90 years, were systemically healthy Caucasian individuals from Russia. Around 9.8 milliliters of peripheral blood were collected from each donor into EDTA-treated Vacutainer tubes. PBMCs were isolated by Ficoll-Paque density-gradient centrifugation, with at least 7 million obtained per sample. Trizol reagent was used to extract total RNA from the PBMCs, yielding at least 5.5 micrograms per sample. For every donor, an aliquot of PBMCs went through flow cytometry to measure the percentages of naive CD45RAhigh/CD27high T cells. Libraries were prepared through 5' RACE. TCRdb shows the sequencer as Illumina HiSeq 2500. A second PCR of about 6 to 11 cycles was performed with a sample-barcoded 5' primer and a J-beta primer mix. A template-switch 5' adaptor carrying 12 random nucleotides introduced a unique molecular identifier onto each TCR beta cDNA molecule. At least 3 million CDR3-containing paired-end reads were obtained from each sample. All of the RNA was converted into first-strand cDNA using the Mint cDNA synthesis kit, with a TRBC-specific oligonucleotide serving as the primer. Following uracil-DNA glycosylase treatment, all cDNA underwent a first 18-cycle PCR with the universal primers M1SS and BC2_uni_R. The authors processed their data as follows. For normalization, 1 million high-quality reads, each with a distinct molecular identifier, were randomly selected from each sample. Reads with shared molecular identifiers were discarded instead of being binned into consensus sequences. MiTCR, run with a Q25 quality threshold and the strictest error-elimination algorithm, handled CDR3 identification, clonotype clustering and error correction. Lower-bound total TCR beta diversity was estimated with a nonparametric unseen species model using Euler transformation. The public reads were reanalyzed by TCRdb: fastp trimming at Q25, MiXCR alignment, in-frame beta chains only. Each entry merges the rows of one CDR3 protein and shows their most common DNA and genes. The V and J calls here are based on TCRdb, not the publication. The sample table shows approximately 1.5 million distinct CDR3 sequences, and almost 35% are seen once. Together, the top ten hold about 11% of the sample.

This sequence uses TRBV4-1 and TRBJ2-5; confidence is insufficient to name the D gene. This sequence originates from a woman aged 25 to 39 in good health. Sequenced input: blood. The CDR3 sequence is CASSQEGGFQETQYF. In nucleotide form, the sequence is TGCGCCAGCAGCCAAGAGGGCGGATTCCAAGAGACCCAGTACTTC.